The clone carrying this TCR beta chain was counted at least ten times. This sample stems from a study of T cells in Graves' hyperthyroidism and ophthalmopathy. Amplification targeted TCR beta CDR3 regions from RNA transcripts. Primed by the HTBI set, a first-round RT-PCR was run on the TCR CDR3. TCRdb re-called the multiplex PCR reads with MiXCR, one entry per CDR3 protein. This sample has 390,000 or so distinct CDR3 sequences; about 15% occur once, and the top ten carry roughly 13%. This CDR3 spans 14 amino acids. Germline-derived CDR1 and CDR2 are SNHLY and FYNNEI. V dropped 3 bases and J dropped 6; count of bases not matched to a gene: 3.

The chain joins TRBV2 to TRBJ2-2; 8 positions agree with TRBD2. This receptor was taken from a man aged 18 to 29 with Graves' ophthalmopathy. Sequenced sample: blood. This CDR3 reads CASSDSGRAGELFF. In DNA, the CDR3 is TGTGCCAGCAGTGATTCCGGGAGGGCCGGGGAGCTGTTTTTT.